The 19 T cell receptor beta chains below all came from one sample that was sequenced in a study of cytomegalovirus exposure and HLA in healthy donors. The primer mix had 60 Vbeta and 13 Jbeta primers. The repertoire was sequenced with immunoSEQ multiplex PCR; TCRdb's copy has only in-frame clones and lacks some. The table lists about 88,000 clones, approximately 90% of them singletons. The sequenced sample consisted of PBMCs. The receptor set was obtained from a man aged 18 to 29 in good health and CMV-seronegative.

The CDR3 here is CASSLKAGNYGYTF. The CDR3, as DNA: TGTGCCAGCAGCTTGAAGGCGGGGAACTATGGCTACACCTTC. The V call is TRBV5-6, the J call TRBJ1-2; no reliable D call. The germline V gene has CDR1 SGHDT and CDR2 YYEEEE. This CDR3 contains 14 residues. V dropped 1 base and J dropped 2 bases, with 9 bases sitting between them.

The V call is TRBV28, the J call TRBJ2-5; weak D call: TRBD2 (6 bases). CDR1 MDHEN and CDR2 SYDVKM come from the germline V gene. This CDR3 is built from 15 residues. With 2 bases removed from V and 5 bases from J, the gap between germline ends came to 15 bases. Here the CDR3 reads CASSLPAGSLETQYF. As DNA, the CDR3 is TGTGCCAGCAGTTTACCAGCGGGTTCCCTGGAGACCCAGTACTTC.

The J gene is TRBJ1-2, the V gene TRBV6-5; 7 bases agree with TRBD1. V trimming: 0 bases; J trimming: 2 bases; junction bases outside the gene matches: 0. Germline loops: CDR1 MNHEY, CDR2 SVGAGI. The CDR3 runs to 14 residues. CDR3 sequence (DNA): TGTGCCAGCAGTTACTCGACAGGGAACTATGGCTACACCTTC. Residues: CASSYSTGNYGYTF.

V gene TRBV7-3 combines with J gene TRBJ1-6, with D possibly matching TRBD1 (6 bases). The germline V gene has CDR1 SGHTA and CDR2 FQGTGA. This CDR3 comprises 15 residues. Trimming removed 5 bases at V and 3 bases at J, with 11 bases between. The CDR3 loop reads CASSPTGFYNSPLHF. The CDR3 coding sequence is TGTGCCAGCAGCCCAACAGGGTTCTATAATTCACCCCTCCACTTT.

The rearrangement uses TRBV6-6 and TRBJ1-1; the match to TRBD1 covers 7 bases. The length of the CDR3 is 13 residues. The junction had 8 bases not matched to a gene; V was cut back by 8 bases and J by 5 bases. Germline V gene data show CDR1 as MNHNY and CDR2 as SVGAGI (reference sequence). CDR3 DNA: TGTGCCAGCGGGAACAAGGGGGCTACTGAAGCTTTCTTT. This translates into CASGNKGATEAFF.

The J gene is TRBJ1-2, the V gene TRBV4-2; no reliable D call. This CDR3 contains 14 residues. Germline CDR1 reads LGHNA; CDR2 reads YNFKEQ. The V and J ends lost 0 bases and 8 bases respectively, with 13 bases between them. CDR3 sequence (DNA): TGTGCCAGCAGCCAAGATATGAGGGATTCGGGCTACACCTTC. Translated, it gives CASSQDMRDSGYTF.

This clone was detected a few times. V gene TRBV4-1 combines with J gene TRBJ1-1, with 8 bases matching TRBD1. Trimming removed 6 bases from V and 6 bases from J; junction bases left unmatched: 6. The CDR3 runs to 13 residues. Germline V lookup: CDR1 MGHRA, CDR2 YSYEKL. The CDR3 sequence is CASSLDREAEAFF. CDR3 sequence (DNA): TGCGCCAGCAGTCTGGACAGGGAGGCTGAAGCTTTCTTT.

The chain combines TRBV27 with TRBJ2-2; D is uncertain. Trimming took 3 bases from V and 7 from J, leaving 3 bases between them. The germline V gene encodes CDR1 MNHEY and CDR2 SMNVEV (reference sequence). The CDR3 spans 11 residues. CDR3 region: CASSFSGELFF. The CDR3 DNA reads as TGTGCCAGCAGTTTTAGCGGGGAGCTGTTTTTT.

This clone has only one observation. V gene TRBV7-9 combines with J gene TRBJ2-7, with 10 bases matching TRBD2. In germline, CDR1 is SEHNR, CDR2 FQNEAQ (reference sequence). Trimming took 5 bases from V and 2 from J; bases not matched to a gene: 6. The CDR3 runs to 15 residues. The CDR3 protein is CASSQAGGRTYEQYF. The CDR3, as DNA: TGTGCCAGCAGCCAAGCGGGAGGGCGAACCTACGAGCAGTACTTC.

J is TRBJ1-2 and V is TRBV6-1; D gene ambiguous. The germline gives CDR1 MNHNS, CDR2 SASEGT. This CDR3 contains 14 residues. With 4 bases removed from V and 8 bases from J, the gap between germline ends came to 17 bases. CDR3 nucleotide sequence: TGTGCCAGCAGTGTAGAGGGCTTCCTCGGGGGCTACACCTTC. Protein: CASSVEGFLGGYTF.

The chain recombines TRBV10-1 with TRBJ1-6, with unresolved D. Germline CDR1 and CDR2: WNHNN and SYGVQD (reference sequence). V was pared by 5 bases and J by 0 bases, with 17 bases between. This CDR3 contains 18 residues. The CDR3 spells CASSWICARSSYNSPLHF. The CDR3, as DNA: TGCGCCAGCAGTTGGATTTGTGCTAGAAGCTCCTATAATTCACCCCTCCACTTT.

The rearrangement joins TRBV30 to TRBJ2-7; a possible D gene is TRBD2 (5 bases). Trimming cost V 5 bases and J 3 bases, with 14 bases left between them. CDR1 and CDR2 (germline): GTSNPN, SVGIG (reference sequence). The CDR3 contains 13 residues. CDR3 amino acids: CAWQRTPFYEQYF. CDR3 sequence (DNA): TGTGCCTGGCAGCGGACTCCTTTCTACGAGCAGTACTTC.

The chain couples TRBV9 to TRBJ2-1; weak D call: TRBD2 (5 bases). In germline, CDR1 is SGDLS, CDR2 YYNGEE. The CDR3 consists of 17 residues. V lost 0 bases and J 5 bases, leaving 18 bases between the germline ends. CDR3 coding DNA: TGTGCCAGCAGCGTAGCTACCCTAGCTCCCGTCGACAATGAGCAGTTCTTC. Residues: CASSVATLAPVDNEQFF.

This rearrangement joins TRBV6-5 to TRBJ2-5; 7 nucleotides align to TRBD2. The J call could be wrong; TRBJ2-7 is a better fit for the DNA end. There are 13 residues in the CDR3. The germline V gene has CDR1 MNHEY and CDR2 SVGAGI. CDR3 protein: CASRTSALHEQYF. CDR3 coding DNA: TGTGCCAGCCGGACTAGTGCCCTCCACGAGCAGTACTTC.

The rearrangement links TRBV27 to TRBJ1-1; 7 nucleotides agree with TRBD1. Trimming took 0 bases from V and 4 from J; bases not matched to a gene: 2. There are 14 residues in the CDR3. The V gene's germline CDR1 is MNHEY and CDR2 SMNVEV (reference sequence). The CDR3 region is CASSLSRQGTEAFF. Written as DNA, the CDR3 is TGTGCCAGCAGTTTATCCCGACAGGGCACTGAAGCTTTCTTT.

The gene calls are TRBV6-1 and TRBJ2-7; 8 nucleotides align to TRBD1. The germline V gene encodes CDR1 MNHNS and CDR2 SASEGT. The J segment lost 7 bases and the V segment lost 4 bases, leaving 9 bases of the junction unmatched. The CDR3 consists of 14 residues. CDR3 sequence (DNA): TGTGCCAGCAGTGGGCTGGACAGGGTCGGGGAGCAGTACTTC. Protein sequence: CASSGLDRVGEQYF.

The J gene is TRBJ1-1, the V gene TRBV14; no clear D. V was trimmed by 0 bases and J by 1 base, leaving 9 bases between them. Germline CDR1 and CDR2: SGHDN and FVKESK. This CDR3 contains 15 residues. The CDR3: CASSQELLRNTEAFF. The CDR3 DNA follows: TGTGCCAGCAGCCAAGAACTCTTACGGAACACTGAAGCTTTCTTT.

V usage is TRBV28 and J usage is TRBJ1-1; the D gene is possibly TRBD1 (5 bases). CDR3 length: 12 amino acids. The V gene's germline CDR1 is MDHEN and CDR2 SYDVKM. V gave up 4 bases and J gave up 7 bases, with 10 bases separating them. CDR3 loop: CASSSPGFEAFF. The CDR3 DNA follows: TGTGCCAGCAGTTCCCCAGGGTTTGAAGCTTTCTTT.

The CDR3 DNA reads as TGTGCCAGCAGCTTAGTGGGACAGGGGACCTACGAGCAGTACTTC. This encodes CASSLVGQGTYEQYF. The chain has TRBV7-2 and TRBJ2-7, with 10 bases that match TRBD1. With V trimmed by 1 base and J by 2 bases, 2 bases remained unmatched. The length of the CDR3 is 15 residues. Per the germline V gene, CDR1 is SGHTA and CDR2 is FQGNSA.